This entry features one T cell receptor (beta chain) sequence. Looked up from germline, CDR1 is LNHDA and CDR2 is SQIVND (reference sequence). The CDR3 loop spans 13 amino acids. The V end was cut by 0 bases, the J end by 4 bases, with 6 bases between. The sample comes from a study of blood T cell repertoires in COVID-19. Study-wide background: The study drew acute and convalescent COVID-19 samples from the United States, Italy and Spain. PBMCs, B-cell-depleted T cells, or T cells provided the cDNA or gDNA that made up the material.

Enrolled during active infection, Seattle patients were then followed longitudinally. Original processing notes: Amplification with reference gene primers provided the estimates of nucleated cell counts. Clones were sequenced by immunoSEQ multiplex PCR, and TCRdb holds only the in-frame ones, with some missing. V and J calls and clone size are as listed in that table; D and trimming were resolved from the DNA. The table includes under 150,000 clones, 90% detected once. This TCR came from a man in his fifties or sixties with COVID-19, enrolled during active disease. The sequencing sample was made of peripheral blood. The genes are TRBV19 and TRBJ1-1; D not certain. The CDR3 sequence is CASSIEGGTEAFF. As DNA, the CDR3 is TGTGCCAGTAGTATAGAGGGAGGCACTGAAGCTTTCTTT.